Below, 19 T cell receptor beta chains from the same sample are listed, as sequenced in a study of regulatory T cells in long-lasting Graves disease. Arm-PCR of CDR3 regions and iRepertoire HTBI primers were used to build TCR beta libraries. TCRdb re-called the multiplex PCR reads through MiXCR, storing one row per CDR3 protein. There are more than 450,000 distinct CDR3 sequences in the sample; roughly 15% occur only once, and approximately 12% lies in the top ten. The sample's time point: newly diagnosed GD, antithyroid drugs for less than 3 months. From PBMCs, RNA was extracted and then used to make the TCR library. This same sample was also taken into another study, of T cells in Graves' hyperthyroidism and ophthalmopathy.

The sample consisted of peripheral blood mononuclear cells (PBMCs), taken at new diagnosis, from a patient treated with antithyroid drugs. Receptors were obtained from a man aged 40-55 years with Graves disease.

This clonotype was seen at least ten times. The chain recombines TRBV30 with TRBJ2-7, with TRBD1 matching 7 bases. V shed 0 bases, J shed 9 bases, and the junction held 11 bases outside the gene matches. The CDR3 spans 14 residues. Germline V gene data show CDR1 as GTSNPN and CDR2 as SVGIG (reference sequence). Here the CDR3 DNA reads TGTGCCTGGAGTGTAGCAGGGGGAATCAAAAGGCAGTACTTC. Translating gives CAWSVAGGIKRQYF.

This clonotype was counted ten times or more. The chain has TRBV20-1 and TRBJ2-7; the D gene is possibly TRBD1 (5 bases). V was trimmed by 4 bases and J by 0 bases, leaving 10 bases between them. This CDR3 contains 13 residues. CDR1 and CDR2 from the germline V gene are DFQATT and SNEGSKA (reference sequence). CDR3 bases: TGCAGTGCTACGGACACCGACTCCTACGAGCAGTACTTC. The encoded protein is CSATDTDSYEQYF.

At least ten counts were recorded for this clonotype. This chain joins TRBV12-3 or TRBV12-4 and TRBJ2-4; tentatively, D is TRBD1 (6 bases). The CDR3 contains 15 residues. With 5 bases removed from V and 3 bases from J, the gap between germline ends came to 14 bases. The CDR3 nucleotides read TGTGCCAGCAGTCCATTACAAGGGGGCAAAAACATTCAGTACTTC. Amino acids: CASSPLQGGKNIQYF.

This clonotype has just a few counts. The chain has TRBV19 and TRBJ1-1; 10 bases agree with TRBD1. CDR1 is LNHDA and CDR2 is SQIVND in the germline V gene (reference sequence). J lost 4 bases, V lost 5 bases, and 1 base had no gene match. This CDR3 has 13 residues. This CDR3 is CASSDRGPTEAFF. CDR3 nucleotides: TGTGCCAGTAGTGACAGGGGGCCCACTGAAGCTTTCTTT.

Turning to this clonotype: A much larger clone is a single base away; this may be a read error. The CDR3 ends on some other residue instead of the conserved phenylalanine or tryptophan, so this is likely a read error. The genes are TRBV20-1 and TRBJ2-1; possibly TRBD2 for D (5 bases). The CDR3 totals 16 residues. Germline V gene data show CDR1 as DFQATT and CDR2 as SNEGSKA (reference sequence). Trimming removed 3 bases from V and 4 bases from J, with 19 bases in between. The CDR3 DNA reads as TGCAGTGCTAGTAGGGAGATAGGACGCCTATACAATGAGCAGTTCTCC. This translates into CSASREIGRLYNEQFS.

There are a few counts of this clonotype. The chain couples TRBV30 to TRBJ1-6; D not resolved. V dropped 8 bases and J dropped 11 bases, with 10 bases sitting between them. The CDR3 is 10 residues long. Germline V lookup: CDR1 GTSNPN, CDR2 SVGIG (reference sequence). Here the CDR3 reads CAVRGAPLHF. The CDR3, as DNA: TGTGCCGTACGGGGAGCACCCCTCCACTTT.

This clonotype came up many times. This chain joins TRBV20-1 and TRBJ2-1; 9 nucleotides match TRBD2. Germline values: CDR1 DFQATT, CDR2 SNEGSKA (reference sequence). The CDR3 spans 16 residues. V shed 5 bases, J shed 4 bases, and the junction held 12 bases outside the gene matches. The CDR3 here is CSAGTPGLAAYNEQFF. The CDR3 coding sequence is TGCAGTGCTGGGACTCCGGGACTAGCAGCTTACAATGAGCAGTTCTTC.

This clonotype was counted many times. V gene TRBV7-3 combines with J gene TRBJ2-6, with TRBD1 matching over 7 bases. The CDR3 has 15 residues. Trimming at V came to 9 bases and at J to 4 bases, leaving 9 bases not matched to a gene. Germline V CDR1 and CDR2: SGHTA, FQGTGA. DNA for the CDR3: TGTGCCAGTGCCTTAGGGGGCTCCGGGGCCAACGTCCTGACTTTC. Translation: CASALGGSGANVLTF.

This clonotype came up a few times. The rearrangement links TRBV27 to TRBJ2-2; D is unresolved. V dropped 3 bases and J dropped 4 bases, with 18 bases sitting between them. Germline lookup yields CDR1 MNHEY and CDR2 SMNVEV (reference sequence). The length of the CDR3 is 17 residues. CDR3 sequence (DNA): TGTGCCAGCAGTTTGGCCAGAAGTTATCGGGTCACCGGGGAGCTGTTTTTT. Translation gives CASSLARSYRVTGELFF.

The chain is built from TRBV28 and TRBJ2-1; TRBD2 aligns across 13 bases. The CDR3 consists of 19 residues. Trimming removed 8 bases from V and 5 bases from J; junction bases left unmatched: 18. Germline CDR1 MDHEN, CDR2 SYDVKM. The CDR3 DNA sequence: TGTGCCAGCGGCTCCCGAGGACTAGCGGGAGATGTTGTCCACAATGAGCAGTTCTTC. Its translation is CASGSRGLAGDVVHNEQFF.

This clonotype was recorded a few times. In DNA, the CDR3 is TGTGCCAGTAGTAATCCGGGACAGACATTGAACACTGAAGCTTTCTTT. Translation: CASSNPGQTLNTEAFF. This chain links TRBV19 with TRBJ1-1; 7 bases match TRBD1. The CDR3 loop spans 16 amino acids. Trimming at V came to 4 bases and at J to 0 bases, leaving 8 bases not matched to a gene. Looked up from germline, CDR1 is LNHDA and CDR2 is SQIVND (reference sequence).

The table lists this clonotype with many counts. The chain employs TRBV7-9 and TRBJ2-3; 8 positions agree with TRBD2. Germline values: CDR1 SEHNR, CDR2 FQNEAQ (reference sequence). The junction had 11 bases not matched to a gene; V was cut back by 4 bases and J by 5 bases. The CDR3 contains 16 residues. The CDR3 loop is CASSSRLPGGVDTQYF. The CDR3 coding sequence is TGTGCCAGCAGCTCACGACTCCCGGGAGGGGTAGATACGCAGTATTTT.

The chain couples TRBV6-5 to TRBJ2-5; 7 nucleotides match TRBD2. Germline-derived CDR1 and CDR2 are MNHEY and SVGAGI. This CDR3 contains 15 residues. After removal of 2 bases from V and 4 bases from J, the junction contained 7 bases not matched to a gene. The CDR3 loop reads CASSYGEGRLETQYF. In DNA, the CDR3 is TGTGCCAGCAGTTACGGGGAGGGGAGATTAGAGACCCAGTACTTC.

This clonotype was counted many times. This chain uses TRBV28 with TRBJ2-7; tentative D call: TRBD2 (5 bases). With 8 bases removed from V and 2 bases from J, the gap between germline ends came to 7 bases. Germline V lookup: CDR1 MDHEN, CDR2 SYDVKM. CDR3 length: 11 amino acids. CDR3 protein: CASGGTYEQYF. As DNA, the CDR3 is TGTGCCAGCGGAGGAACCTACGAGCAGTACTTC.

This clonotype occurred many times. This sequence joins TRBV27 and TRBJ1-2; 9 nucleotides agree with TRBD1. The CDR3 is 17 amino acids. The trim removed 5 bases at V and 1 base at J, leaving 11 bases unmatched. Per the germline V gene, CDR1 is MNHEY and CDR2 is SMNVEV (reference sequence). CDR3 bases: TGTGCCAGCAGTCCCAACCTGAGGACAGGGGATAACTATGGCTACACCTTC. Its translation is CASSPNLRTGDNYGYTF.

The chain employs TRBV3-1 and TRBJ1-2; D gene ambiguous. Germline lookup yields CDR1 LGHDT and CDR2 YNNKEL (reference sequence). The ends were cut back, 1 base at V and 4 bases at J, with 13 bases in the middle. The CDR3 spans 15 residues. This CDR3 reads CASSQGAASLYGYTF. The CDR3 coding sequence is TGTGCCAGCAGCCAAGGGGCAGCTTCCCTCTATGGCTACACCTTC.

This clonotype appeared many times. The chain carries TRBV11-2 and TRBJ2-1; possibly TRBD2 for D (6 bases). Germline CDR1 and CDR2: SGHAT and FQNNGV. Trimming took 1 base from V and 7 from J, leaving 17 bases between them. The CDR3 loop spans 16 amino acids. As DNA, the CDR3 is TGTGCCAGCAGCTTAGGGTATAGCGGAGGGGAGAATGAGCAGTTCTTC. The encoded protein is CASSLGYSGGENEQFF.

The chain links TRBV15 to TRBJ1-3; D is unresolved. The length of the CDR3 is 15 residues. Germline assignment: CDR1 LNHNV and CDR2 YYDKDF (reference sequence). V was trimmed by 0 bases and J by 1 base, leaving 7 bases between them. This CDR3 is CATSRDGVSGNTIYF. DNA of the CDR3: TGTGCCACCAGCAGAGATGGGGTTTCTGGAAACACCATATATTTT.

Worth noting for this clonotype: A far larger clone lies a single base away; this is likely a read error. The V and J genes are TRBV7-3 and TRBJ2-7; 9 bases line up with TRBD1. Germline values: CDR1 SGHTA, CDR2 FQGTGA. This CDR3 has 15 residues. The CDR3: CASRITGGASCEQYF. CDR3 sequence (DNA): TGTGCCAGCAGAATTACAGGGGGCGCGTCCTGCGAGCAGTACTTC.